This T cell receptor beta chain is from a study of control samples from healthy donors and cancer patients (TCRdb year 2020). As concerns this clone: What antigen it recognizes has not been identified. The sample holds no much larger clone one base away, and base qualities are not on file.

Libraries were prepared through the immunoSEQ multiplex PCR assay. TCRdb's version of the immuneACCESS table is confined to in-frame rearrangements and falls short of the full clone set. An unresolved V gene accounts for under half of the shortfall where checked; the remainder is of unknown origin. The sample includes 120,000 to 150,000 clones, with about 88% observed a single time. Of the sample, 8% to 9.5% is held by the ten largest clones. The germline V gene gives CDR1 as MNHEY and CDR2 as SVGAGI. Its CDR3 holds 15 amino acids, cysteine through phenylalanine. Solely the CDR3 DNA is kept, with 45 bases framed from the first base. V is pared back by 4 bases and J by 6 bases, with 15 bases lying between the germline termini.

This chain is built from TRBV6-5 and TRBJ2-2; the D region possibly corresponds to TRBD1 (6 bases align). The sequence was obtained from a woman younger than 45 in good health. The sample comprised blood. The CDR3 has the sequence CASSFTGSGSGELFF. The sequence in DNA is TGTGCCAGCAGTTTCACAGGGTCAGGCTCCGGGGAGCTGTTTTTT.